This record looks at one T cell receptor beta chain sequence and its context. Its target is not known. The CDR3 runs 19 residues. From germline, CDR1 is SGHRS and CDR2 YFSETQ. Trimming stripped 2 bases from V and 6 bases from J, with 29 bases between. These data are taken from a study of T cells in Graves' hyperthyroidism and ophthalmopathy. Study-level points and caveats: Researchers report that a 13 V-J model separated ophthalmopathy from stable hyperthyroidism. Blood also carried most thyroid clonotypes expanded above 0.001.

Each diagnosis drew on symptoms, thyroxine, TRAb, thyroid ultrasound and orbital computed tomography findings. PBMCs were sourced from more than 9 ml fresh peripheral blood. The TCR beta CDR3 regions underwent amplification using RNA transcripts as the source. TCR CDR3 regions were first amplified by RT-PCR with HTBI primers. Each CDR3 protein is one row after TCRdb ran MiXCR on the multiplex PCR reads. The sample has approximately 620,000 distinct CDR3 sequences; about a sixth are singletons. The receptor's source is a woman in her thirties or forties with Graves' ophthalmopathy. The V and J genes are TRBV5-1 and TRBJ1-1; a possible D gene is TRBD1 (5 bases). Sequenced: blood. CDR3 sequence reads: CASSFFMGSLRAQGAEAFF. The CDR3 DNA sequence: TGCGCCAGCAGCTTCTTTATGGGATCCCTTCGAGCCCAGGGAGCTGAAGCTTTCTTT.